This T cell receptor beta chain is from a study of human thymus T cells. Germline CDR1 reads SGHDT; CDR2 reads YYEEEE. The CDR3 totals 14 residues. Trimming pared 3 bases from V and 6 bases from J, leaving 13 bases between. Sequenced by immunoSEQ multiplex PCR; TCRdb stores in-frame clones only, minus some. The sample lists about 46,000 clones; 95% were seen once. J is TRBJ1-5 and V is TRBV5-6, with D perhaps matching TRBD1 (6 bases). The sequencing sample was made of blood. The TCR comes from a girl younger than two with a congenital heart defect but otherwise immunologically healthy. The CDR3: CASSSGGLSQPQHF. CDR3 DNA: TGTGCCAGCAGCTCCGGGGGGCTGAGTCAGCCCCAGCATTTT.